These 11 T cell receptor beta chains came from one sample sequenced in a study of T cell changes during pregnancy in multiple sclerosis. The table came from immunoSEQ multiplex PCR; TCRdb's copy has only in-frame clones and leaves some out. Of approximately 100,000 clones listed, around 90% were seen once; the top ten hold approximately 1.5%. The sample here was peripheral blood, taken before pregnancy. The receptors were gathered from a female donor with multiple sclerosis, enrolled in a pregnancy study.

V is TRBV7-8 and J is TRBJ1-6, with a possible D match to TRBD1 (5 bases). Per germline, CDR1 SGHVS and CDR2 FQNEAQ. The CDR3 extends over 16 amino acids. Trimming took 2 bases from V and 9 from J, leaving 17 bases between them. This chain's CDR3 is CASSLRLRAEGSPLHF. CDR3 in DNA: TGTGCCAGCAGCTTACGGCTCAGGGCCGAAGGTTCACCCCTCCACTTT. The entire variable domain, with the rest obtained from reference TRBV7-8 and TRBJ1-6, is as follows: GAGVSQSPRYKVAKRGQDVALRCDPISGHVSLFWYQQALGQGPEFLTYFQNEAQLDKSGLPSDRFFAERPEGSVSTLKIQRTQQEDSAVYLCASSLRLRAEGSPLHFGNGTRLTVT.

The chain employs TRBV10-3 and TRBJ2-6; no clear D. In germline, CDR1 is ENHRY, CDR2 SYGVKD. Between the trimmed V and J ends, which lost 2 bases and 2 bases, there was a span of 4 bases. The CDR3 contains 14 residues. The CDR3 spells CAISEVAGANVLTF. As DNA, the CDR3 is TGTGCCATCAGTGAGGTCGCTGGGGCCAACGTCCTGACTTTC.

V gene TRBV19 combines with J gene TRBJ1-5; D perhaps matches TRBD1 (6 bases). Between the trimmed V and J ends, which lost 7 bases and 4 bases, there was a span of 20 bases. The CDR3 contains 16 residues. Germline assignment: CDR1 LNHDA and CDR2 SQIVND (reference sequence). The CDR3 reads CASNTPGQGSNQPQHF. In nucleotides, the CDR3 is TGTGCCAGTAATACCCCCGGGCAGGGGTCAAATCAGCCCCAGCATTTT.

This rearrangement joins TRBV29-1 to TRBJ1-1; maybe TRBD1 (5 bases). Germline V gives CDR1 SQVTM, CDR2 ANQGSEA. Deletions cut 7 bases from V and 3 bases from J, with 15 bases between. This CDR3 is 13 amino acids long. The CDR3 bases are TGCAGCGCAGGGTTTGGTGAAGACACTGAAGCTTTCTTT. This encodes CSAGFGEDTEAFF.

The genes are TRBV27 and TRBJ2-2; tentative D call: TRBD2 (5 bases). Trimming left V 6 bases short and J 6 bases short, with 8 bases between. The germline CDR1 and CDR2 sequences are MNHEY and SMNVEV (reference sequence). This CDR3 has 12 amino acids. CDR3 protein: CASRSDSGELFF. The CDR3 coding sequence is TGTGCCAGCAGGTCGGACTCCGGGGAGCTGTTTTTT.

This clone was seen once. This rearrangement joins TRBV5-5 to TRBJ2-7, with D unresolved. V was cut by 0 bases and J by 4 bases, with 8 bases left in between. CDR3 length equals 13 residues. Germline V gives CDR1 SGHKS, CDR2 YYEKEE (reference sequence). In DNA, the CDR3 is TGTGCCAGCAGCTTGGTGCAGTTTTACGAGCAGTACTTC. Its translation is CASSLVQFYEQYF.

This chain links TRBV6-5 with TRBJ2-7, with D perhaps matching TRBD1 (6 bases). The CDR3 runs 14 residues. V dropped 6 bases and J dropped 1 base, with 13 bases sitting between them. CDR1 is MNHEY and CDR2 is SVGAGI in the germline V gene. The chain's CDR3 is CASSLVQGSYEQYF. CDR3 sequence (DNA): TGTGCCAGCAGCCTAGTACAGGGTTCCTACGAGCAGTACTTC.

This CDR3 reads CSVDGTGFDGYTF. CDR3 DNA: TGCAGCGTTGACGGGACAGGGTTTGATGGCTACACCTTC. This rearrangement joins TRBV29-1 to TRBJ1-2, with TRBD1 identical over 9 bases. Germline CDR1 reads SQVTM; CDR2 reads ANQGSEA. The CDR3 is made up of 13 amino acids. After removal of 3 bases from V and 6 bases from J, the junction contained 5 bases not matched to a gene.

The chain employs TRBV18 and TRBJ1-2, with D tentatively TRBD1 (5 bases). This CDR3 spans 15 amino acids. With 3 bases removed from V and 1 base from J, the gap between germline ends came to 12 bases. Germline-derived CDR1 and CDR2 are KGHSH and LQKENI. For the CDR3, the DNA is TGTGCCAGCTCACCGGGATACGACAGTAACTATGGCTACACCTTC. It translates to CASSPGYDSNYGYTF.

This clone has a single count. The CDR3 DNA follows: TGTGCCAGCAGTGAACGGGTCTCGGGGGGACAGGGGGCAGGGAACTATGGCTACACCTTC. Amino acids: CASSERVSGGQGAGNYGYTF. This sequence joins TRBV6-1 and TRBJ1-2, with 12 bases fitting TRBD1. The germline CDR1 and CDR2 sequences are MNHNS and SASEGT. This CDR3 is 20 amino acids long. V gave up 2 bases and J gave up 2 bases; unmatched junction bases: 15.

The V call is TRBV5-8, the J call TRBJ2-3; 13 bases are a match to TRBD2. V dropped 0 bases and J dropped 3; count of bases not matched to a gene: 4. Germline CDR1 reads SGHTS; CDR2 reads YDEGEE. CDR3 length: 17 residues. In DNA, the CDR3 is TGTGCCAGCAGCTTGGGACTAGCGGGAGGCCAGACAGATACGCAGTATTTT. Its translation is CASSLGLAGGQTDTQYF.